These 30 T cell receptor beta chains were sequenced from one sample in a study of blood T cells in healthy people across ages. A second roughly 6 to 12 cycle PCR used barcoded and J-beta primers. TCRdb recomputed calls from the 5' RACE reads with MiXCR, one row per CDR3 protein. The sample has 1.8 million or so distinct CDR3 sequences; approximately 40% are singletons. The specimen sequenced was blood. The receptors were gathered from a human donor in good health.

The V call is TRBV25-1, the J call TRBJ2-7; TRBD1 or TRBD2 may be the D gene (5 bases each). The CDR3 length is 15 residues. Trimming cost V 6 bases and J 5 bases, with 20 bases left between them. The germline gives CDR1 MGHDK, CDR2 SYGVNS. CDR3 coding DNA: TGTGCCAGCAGCCCCTGGGGTGGCAGGGACCACGAGCAGTACTTC. This gives the protein CASSPWGGRDHEQYF.

The chain is built from TRBV29-1 and TRBJ1-2, with TRBD1 matching 7 bases. V dropped 4 bases and J dropped 5; count of bases not matched to a gene: 7. The CDR3 loop spans 13 amino acids. Germline assignment: CDR1 SQVTM and CDR2 ANQGSEA. The CDR3 nucleotides are TGCAGCGTTGTGGAGGGGGCCTGGTATGGCTACACCTTC. Translating gives CSVVEGAWYGYTF.

This clonotype was observed a handful of times. The chain joins TRBV15 to TRBJ2-3; D may be TRBD1 (6 bases). This CDR3 is 16 amino acids long. Trimming shortened V by 1 base and J by 3 bases, and 14 bases separated the two germline ends. CDR1 and CDR2 from the germline V gene are LNHNV and YYDKDF (reference sequence). For the CDR3, the DNA is TGTGCCACCAGCAGAGCCCAAGGGGGAAATACAGATACGCAGTATTTT. Its translation: CATSRAQGGNTDTQYF. The entire variable domain, with the rest obtained from reference TRBV15 and TRBJ2-3, is as follows: DAMVIQNPRYQVTQFGKPVTLSCSQTLNHNVMYWYQQKSSQAPKLLFHYYDKDFNNEADTPDNFQSRRPNTSFCFLDIRSPGLGDTAMYLCATSRAQGGNTDTQYFGPGTRLTVL.

The chain uses TRBV5-4 and TRBJ1-1; the D gene is possibly TRBD1 (6 bases). The V end lost 4 bases, the J end lost 4 bases, and 14 bases lay between the germline ends. CDR1 and CDR2 from the germline V gene are SGHNT and YYREEE (reference sequence). This CDR3 is 14 amino acids long. The CDR3 region has the DNA TGTGCCAGCAGCCTTGCATCGGGGGCCACTGAAGCTTTCTTT. Translating it yields CASSLASGATEAFF.

The chain couples TRBV7-9 to TRBJ2-3; 12 bases align to TRBD2. The V gene's germline CDR1 is SEHNR and CDR2 FQNEAQ (reference sequence). J was trimmed by 0 bases and V by 1 base; bases with no gene match: 8. The CDR3 covers 19 residues. CDR3 in amino acids: CASSLVRTSGVRSTDTQYF. The CDR3 bases are TGTGCCAGCAGCTTAGTTCGGACTAGCGGGGTGCGCAGCACAGATACGCAGTATTTT.

A few counts support this clonotype. The CDR3 DNA reads TGCAGTGCTTACGGGGCAAGCTCCTACGAGCAGTACTTC. The encoded protein is CSAYGASSYEQYF. The gene calls are TRBV20-1 and TRBJ2-7; D is tentatively TRBD1 or TRBD2 (5 bases each). V lost 5 bases and J lost 0, with 11 bases in between. The CDR3 loop spans 13 amino acids. CDR1 is DFQATT and CDR2 is SNEGSKA in the germline V gene (reference sequence).

This clonotype was detected once. The CDR3, as DNA: TGTGCCAGCAGAGCACAGGGATCTAACTATGGCTACACCTTC. Amino acids: CASRAQGSNYGYTF. This sequence joins TRBV21-1 and TRBJ1-2; the table gives TRBD1 as D, unverified against the DNA. TRBV21-1 is a documented pseudogene. The CDR3 is 14 residues long.

Turning to this clonotype: At one of its ends the junction is not consistent with the germline gene, which may arise from a read error. The rearrangement joins TRBV5-4 to TRBJ1-6; D uncertain. Germline lookup yields CDR1 SGHNT and CDR2 YYREEE (reference sequence). The CDR3 has 16 amino acids. The CDR3 here is CASSLAQGLGSGPLYF. The CDR3 nucleotides read TGTGCCAGCAGCTTGGCCCAAGGACTTGGGTCAGGCCCCCTCTACTTT.

In its sample, this clonotype was seen once. This chain joins TRBV28 and TRBJ1-1, with a tentative D call TRBD1 (6 bases). Germline-derived CDR1 and CDR2 are MDHEN and SYDVKM. The CDR3 extends over 13 amino acids. V lost 7 bases to trimming and J lost 0 bases, with 9 bases between them. The DNA of the CDR3 is TGTGCCAGCAAGCCAGGGGTGAACACTGAAGCTTTCTTT. Its translation: CASKPGVNTEAFF.

The gene calls are TRBV11-2 and TRBJ2-5, with TRBD1 identical over 7 bases. The CDR3 loop spans 15 amino acids. From germline, CDR1 is SGHAT and CDR2 FQNNGV. V lost 1 base and J lost 7; bases outside the gene matches: 9. Here the CDR3 reads CASSLVGTVPGTQYF. DNA of the CDR3: TGTGCCAGCAGCTTAGTCGGGACAGTGCCGGGGACCCAGTACTTC. The variable domain in full, with the rest retrieved from reference TRBV11-2 and TRBJ2-5, is EAGVAQSPRYKIIEKRQSVAFWCNPISGHATLYWYQQILGQGPKLLIQFQNNGVVDDSQLPKDRFSAERLKGVDSTLKIQPAKLEDSAVYLCASSLVGTVPGTQYFGPGTRLLVL.

This clonotype was counted between two and nine times. The chain carries TRBV7-9 and TRBJ1-1; tentative D call: TRBD1 (5 bases). Trimming pared 3 bases from V and 8 bases from J, leaving 13 bases between. The germline V gene has CDR1 SEHNR and CDR2 FQNEAQ (reference sequence). This CDR3 contains 13 residues. This chain's CDR3 is CASSFDTGLEAFF. In DNA, the CDR3 is TGTGCCAGCAGCTTTGATACAGGTTTGGAAGCTTTCTTT.

The V call is TRBV4-1, the J call TRBJ2-2; D may match TRBD1 or TRBD2 (5 bases each). V shed 4 bases and J shed 0 bases, with 15 bases lying between them. The CDR3 extends over 17 amino acids. Germline V gives CDR1 MGHRA, CDR2 YSYEKL. The CDR3: CASSRRDGTTNTGELFF. The CDR3, as DNA: TGCGCCAGCAGCCGTCGGGACGGAACTACGAACACCGGGGAGCTGTTTTTT.

The V and J genes are TRBV11-3 and TRBJ2-5, with D hard to call. Germline CDR1 SGHNT, CDR2 YENEEA. The CDR3 runs 13 residues. V was clipped by 0 bases and J by 4 bases, with 6 bases between them. The CDR3 reads CASSLERTETQYF. CDR3 nucleotide sequence: TGTGCCAGCAGCTTAGAACGTACAGAGACCCAGTACTTC.

The gene calls are TRBV9 and TRBJ1-1; tentative D call: TRBD1 (5 bases). The CDR3 has 14 amino acids. CDR1 is SGDLS, CDR2 YYNGEE, per germline. V shed 2 bases and J shed 0 bases, with 8 bases lying between them. The CDR3 sequence is CASSVGTVNTEAFF. The CDR3 bases are TGTGCCAGCAGCGTCGGGACGGTGAACACTGAAGCTTTCTTT.

Only a few counts were recorded for this clonotype. The rearrangement joins TRBV27 to TRBJ2-1; a possible D gene is TRBD1 (6 bases). The CDR3 runs to 15 residues. V shed 6 bases and J shed 0 bases, with 12 bases lying between them. Germline V gives CDR1 MNHEY, CDR2 SMNVEV (reference sequence). CDR3 DNA: TGTGCCAGCAGACCAGACAGGACCTCCTACAATGAGCAGTTCTTC. It codes for CASRPDRTSYNEQFF.

V gene TRBV6-2 or TRBV6-3 combines with J gene TRBJ2-1; possibly TRBD1 or TRBD2 for D (6 bases each). The germline CDR1 and CDR2 sequences are MNHEY and SVGEGT. Trimming removed 3 bases at V and 3 bases at J, with 15 bases between. The CDR3 loop spans 16 amino acids. The chain's CDR3 is CASSYGGPGIYNEQFF. CDR3 nucleotide sequence: TGTGCCAGCAGTTATGGGGGGCCCGGGATCTACAATGAGCAGTTCTTC.

As concerns this clonotype: At one boundary the junction diverges from the germline segment, which might be a read error. This chain connects TRBV5-1 to TRBJ2-4; D is perhaps TRBD2 (6 bases). This CDR3 comprises 13 residues. Germline loops: CDR1 SGHRS, CDR2 YFSETQ. CDR3 DNA: TGCGCCAGCGGCTTGGGACTCCAAAACATTCAGTACTTC. Amino acids: CASGLGLQNIQYF. The full variable domain, in which reference TRBV5-1 and TRBJ2-4 provide the parts outside the CDR3, is KAGVTQTPRYLIKTRGQQVTLSCSPISGHRSVSWYQQTPGQGLQFLFEYFSETQRNKGNFPGRFSGRQFSNSRSEMNVSTLELGDSALYLCASGLGLQNIQYFGAGTRLSVL.

This clonotype was counted a few times. The junction shows a germline mismatch at one end, possibly a read error. The chain is built from TRBV11-2 and TRBJ2-1; D is undetermined. The germline gives CDR1 SGHAT, CDR2 FQNNGV. The CDR3 runs 12 residues. In DNA form, the CDR3 reads TGTGCCAGCAGCGGGTTCTACTATGAGCAGTTCTTC. It codes for CASSGFYYEQFF.

The J gene is TRBJ2-7, the V gene TRBV12-3 or TRBV12-4; D is ambiguous. The CDR3 contains 14 residues. The V and J ends lost 1 base and 3 bases respectively, with 10 bases between them. CDR3 nucleotide sequence: TGTGCCAGCAGTTTAGACGGCACCAACTACGAGCAGTACTTC. Protein sequence: CASSLDGTNYEQYF.

The chain links TRBV7-2 to TRBJ2-1, with D hard to call. The CDR3 contains 14 residues. V was trimmed by 5 bases and J by 6 bases, leaving 14 bases between them. CDR1 SGHTA and CDR2 FQGNSA come from the germline V gene. DNA for the CDR3: TGTGCCAGCAGCCATGGCCCGGGTGCCAATGAGCAGTTCTTC. Translation gives CASSHGPGANEQFF.

The V gene is TRBV13, the J gene TRBJ2-5; D is perhaps TRBD1 or TRBD2 (5 bases each). Germline CDR1 is PRHDT and CDR2 is FYEKMQ (reference sequence). Between the trimmed V and J ends, which lost 5 bases and 5 bases, there was a span of 12 bases. CDR3 length: 13 residues. CDR3 nucleotides: TGTGCCAGCAGCCCCCGGGGCTGGGAGACCCAGTACTTC. Residues: CASSPRGWETQYF.

The chain uses TRBV29-1 and TRBJ1-1; D is possibly TRBD1 (5 bases). There are 13 residues in the CDR3. V was shortened by 6 bases and J by 6 bases, with 17 bases between the two germline ends. Germline V gene lookup returns CDR1 SQVTM and CDR2 ANQGSEA. As DNA, the CDR3 is TGCAGCGTCTGGTGGGACCCCCAACCTGAAGCTTTCTTT. Its protein product is CSVWWDPQPEAFF.

Comment on this clonotype: One end of the junction fails to match germline, which may point to a read error. The chain combines TRBV29-1 with TRBJ2-3, with 8 bases that match TRBD1. The CDR3 sequence is 15 residues long. The germline V gene encodes CDR1 SQVTM and CDR2 ANQGSEA. CDR3 sequence (DNA): TGCAGCTCCGAAGGCGGAGACAGGGGAACAGATACGCGGTATTTT. Translated: CSSEGGDRGTDTRYF.

V is TRBV29-1 and J is TRBJ1-1; D call uncertain. The CDR3 contains 13 residues. The germline V and J ends were trimmed by 2 bases and 2 bases, with 9 bases remaining between them. Germline V gives CDR1 SQVTM, CDR2 ANQGSEA. CDR3 loop: CSVELRLNTEAFF. CDR3 nucleotides: TGCAGCGTTGAATTACGGCTAAACACTGAAGCTTTCTTT.

The genes are TRBV20-1 and TRBJ2-4; 12 nucleotides agree with TRBD1. J was trimmed by 6 bases and V by 5 bases; bases with no gene match: 8. Germline values: CDR1 DFQATT, CDR2 SNEGSKA (reference sequence). The CDR3 contains 15 residues. The CDR3 here is CSARPGQGALNIQYF. The CDR3 DNA reads as TGCAGTGCTCGACCGGGACAGGGGGCTTTAAACATTCAGTACTTC.

The V call is TRBV29-1, the J call TRBJ1-2; D possibly corresponds to TRBD1 (6 bases). The ends were cut back, 0 bases at V and 6 bases at J, with 17 bases in the middle. Germline lookup yields CDR1 SQVTM and CDR2 ANQGSEA. CDR3 length: 15 residues. Here the CDR3 DNA reads TGCAGCGTTGAAGATCGGGGGCGACGAACGAATGGCTACACCTTC. Amino acid sequence: CSVEDRGRRTNGYTF.

This chain joins TRBV29-1 and TRBJ2-1; D remains ambiguous. The V end lost 8 bases, the J end lost 6 bases, and 20 bases lay between the germline ends. This CDR3 is built from 14 residues. Germline assignment: CDR1 SQVTM and CDR2 ANQGSEA. CDR3 protein: CSSRLRMVPNEQFF. CDR3 nucleotides: TGCAGCTCCCGACTGAGGATGGTACCCAATGAGCAGTTCTTC.

This clonotype appeared a few times. In DNA, the CDR3 is TGCGCCAGCAGCCACCCCCAGGGACAGGGTTATTCACCCCTCCACTTT. Translating gives CASSHPQGQGYSPLHF. This chain connects TRBV4-1 to TRBJ1-6, with 9 bases lining up with TRBD1. The trim removed 3 bases at V and 8 bases at J, leaving 8 bases unmatched. Germline CDR1 and CDR2: MGHRA and YSYEKL. The CDR3 totals 16 residues.

This clonotype was recorded many times. V and J are TRBV7-2 and TRBJ2-7; D is uncertain. From germline, CDR1 is SGHTA and CDR2 FQGNSA. Trimming took 0 bases from V and 2 from J, leaving 5 bases between them. The CDR3 is 13 amino acids. CDR3 nucleotides: TGTGCCAGCAGCTTAGCTTCGGCCTACGAGCAGTACTTC. Residues: CASSLASAYEQYF.

The table lists this clonotype with a few counts. CDR3 sequence (DNA): TGTGCCATCCAACGGGACCCAGGTTATGGCTACACCTTC. Translation gives CAIQRDPGYGYTF. The rearrangement links TRBV10-3 to TRBJ1-2; a possible D gene is TRBD1 (5 bases). Germline V gives CDR1 ENHRY, CDR2 SYGVKD. V lost 8 bases and J 5 bases, leaving 15 bases between the germline ends. CDR3 length equals 13 residues.